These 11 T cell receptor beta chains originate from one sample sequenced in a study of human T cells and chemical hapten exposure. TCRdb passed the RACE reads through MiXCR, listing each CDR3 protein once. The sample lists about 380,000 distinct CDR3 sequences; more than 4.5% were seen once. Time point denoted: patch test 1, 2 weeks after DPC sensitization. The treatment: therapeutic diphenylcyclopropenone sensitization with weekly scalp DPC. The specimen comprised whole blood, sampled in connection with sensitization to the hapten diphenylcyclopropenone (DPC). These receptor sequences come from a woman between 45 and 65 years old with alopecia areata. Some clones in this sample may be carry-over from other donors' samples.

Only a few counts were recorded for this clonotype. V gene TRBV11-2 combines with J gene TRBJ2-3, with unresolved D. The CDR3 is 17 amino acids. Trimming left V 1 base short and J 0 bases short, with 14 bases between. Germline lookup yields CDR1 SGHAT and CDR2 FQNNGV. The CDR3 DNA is TGTGCCAGCAGCTTAGGTCCAGGCGGAGCTAGCACAGATACGCAGTATTTT. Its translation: CASSLGPGGASTDTQYF.

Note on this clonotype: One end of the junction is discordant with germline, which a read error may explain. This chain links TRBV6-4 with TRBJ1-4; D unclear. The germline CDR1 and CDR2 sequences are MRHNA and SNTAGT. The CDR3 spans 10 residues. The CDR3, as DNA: TGTGCCAGCAGTGACAGGGCCCTATTGTTT. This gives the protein CASSDRALLF.

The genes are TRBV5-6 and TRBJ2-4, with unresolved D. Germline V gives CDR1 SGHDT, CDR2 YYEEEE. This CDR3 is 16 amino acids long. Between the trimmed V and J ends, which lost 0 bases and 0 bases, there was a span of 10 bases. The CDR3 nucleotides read TGTGCCAGCAGCTTGGGGCTGACTTTAGCCAAAAACATTCAGTACTTC. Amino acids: CASSLGLTLAKNIQYF.

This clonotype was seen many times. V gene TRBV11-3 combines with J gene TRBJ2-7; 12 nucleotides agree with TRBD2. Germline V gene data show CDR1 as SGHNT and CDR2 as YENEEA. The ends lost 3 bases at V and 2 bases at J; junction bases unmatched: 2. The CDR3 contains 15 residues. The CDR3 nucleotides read TGTGCCAGCAGCTTCGCTAGCGGGGGGGCCTACGAGCAGTACTTC. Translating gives CASSFASGGAYEQYF.

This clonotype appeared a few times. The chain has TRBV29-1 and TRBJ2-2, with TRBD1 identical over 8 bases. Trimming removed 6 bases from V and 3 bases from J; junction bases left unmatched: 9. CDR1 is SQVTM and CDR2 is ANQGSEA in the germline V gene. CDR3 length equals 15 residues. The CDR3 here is CSVHPGQAYTGELFF. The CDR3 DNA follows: TGCAGCGTCCACCCGGGACAGGCGTACACCGGGGAGCTGTTTTTT.

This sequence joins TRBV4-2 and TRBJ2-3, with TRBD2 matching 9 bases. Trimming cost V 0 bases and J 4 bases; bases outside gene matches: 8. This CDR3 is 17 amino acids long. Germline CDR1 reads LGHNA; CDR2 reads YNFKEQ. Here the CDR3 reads CASSQDGVAGVSDTQYF. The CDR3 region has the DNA TGTGCCAGCAGCCAAGATGGGGTAGCGGGGGTCTCAGATACGCAGTATTTT.

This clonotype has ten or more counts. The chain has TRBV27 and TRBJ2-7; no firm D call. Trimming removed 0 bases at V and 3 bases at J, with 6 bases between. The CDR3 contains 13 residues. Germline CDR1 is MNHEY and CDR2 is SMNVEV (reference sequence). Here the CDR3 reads CASSLSGNYEQYF. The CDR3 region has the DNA TGTGCCAGCAGTTTATCAGGGAACTACGAGCAGTACTTC.

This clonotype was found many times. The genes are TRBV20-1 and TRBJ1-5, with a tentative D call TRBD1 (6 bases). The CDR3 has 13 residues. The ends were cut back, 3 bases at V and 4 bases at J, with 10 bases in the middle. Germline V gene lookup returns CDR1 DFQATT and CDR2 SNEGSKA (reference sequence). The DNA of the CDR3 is TGCAGTGCTAGCCGACAGGATAATCAGCCCCAGCATTTT. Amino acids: CSASRQDNQPQHF.

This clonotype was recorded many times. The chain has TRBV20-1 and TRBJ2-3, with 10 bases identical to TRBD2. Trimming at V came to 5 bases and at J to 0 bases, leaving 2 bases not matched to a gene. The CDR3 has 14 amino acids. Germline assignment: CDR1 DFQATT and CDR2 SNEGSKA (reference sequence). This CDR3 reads CSASLAGSTDTQYF. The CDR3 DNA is TGCAGTGCTTCACTAGCGGGAAGCACAGATACGCAGTATTTT.

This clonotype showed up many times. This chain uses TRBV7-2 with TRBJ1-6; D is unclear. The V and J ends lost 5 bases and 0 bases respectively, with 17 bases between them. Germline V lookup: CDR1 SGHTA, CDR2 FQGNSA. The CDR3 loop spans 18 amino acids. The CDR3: CASSPEGTAGSYNSPLHF. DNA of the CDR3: TGTGCCAGCAGCCCTGAGGGCACAGCGGGCTCCTATAATTCACCCCTCCACTTT.

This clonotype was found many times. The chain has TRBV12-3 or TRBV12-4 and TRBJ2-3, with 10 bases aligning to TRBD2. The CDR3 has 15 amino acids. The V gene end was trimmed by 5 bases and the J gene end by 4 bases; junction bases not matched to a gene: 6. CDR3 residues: CASSPLAGEADTQYF. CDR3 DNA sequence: TGTGCCAGCAGTCCTCTAGCGGGGGAGGCAGATACGCAGTATTTT.